Included here is one T cell receptor (beta chain) sequence, with context. Its antigen is unidentified. Amplified TCR beta CDR3 regions came from RNA transcripts. When the TCR CDR3 underwent first-round RT-PCR, the HTBI primer set was used. TCRdb re-derived calls from the multiplex PCR reads in MiXCR, one entry per CDR3 protein. The sample contains a few hundred thousand distinct CDR3 sequences, 35% to 55% of which appear only once. The sample comes from a study of T cells in Graves' hyperthyroidism and ophthalmopathy. Study observations and caveats: Most clonotypes expanded in thyroid above 0.001 were likewise present in blood.

The CDR3 length is 16 residues. Trimming stripped 0 bases from V and 5 bases from J, with 20 bases between. Per the germline V gene, CDR1 is DFQATT and CDR2 is SNEGSKA (reference sequence). Hyperthyroidism in the patients, aged 18 to 65, was newly diagnosed and under 2 months in duration. Researchers barred patients who had uncontrolled infection, other autoimmune disease, pregnancy or lactation. Diagnostic decisions used clinical symptoms, serum thyroxine and TRAb, thyroid ultrasound and orbital computed tomography. The TCR comes from a young woman with Graves' hyperthyroidism. V is TRBV20-1 and J is TRBJ2-7, with D uncertain. The source material was peripheral blood or thyroid tissue (not recorded which). This chain's CDR3 is CSARDWYGNGSNEQYF. The CDR3 nucleotides read TGCAGTGCTAGAGATTGGTACGGAAATGGGTCCAACGAGCAGTACTTC.